The 29 T cell receptor beta chains presented below share a single source sample, sequenced in a study of T cells in Graves' hyperthyroidism and ophthalmopathy. Regions amplified from RNA transcripts were the TCR beta CDR3 regions. A set of HTBI primers served as the primers for a first-round RT-PCR of the TCR CDR3. Via MiXCR, TCRdb re-called the multiplex PCR reads, giving one row per CDR3 protein. The sample lists some 460,000 distinct CDR3 sequences, 15% to 17% occurring once. Sequencing was carried out using blood. The source is a woman aged 18-29 years with Graves' hyperthyroidism.

This clonotype was seen repeatedly, ten times or more. The gene calls are TRBV3-2 and TRBJ1-3. TRBV3-2 is a listed pseudogene. This CDR3 has 16 amino acids. CDR3 protein: CASSQDLHSSGNTIYF. CDR3 in DNA: TGTGCCAGCAGCCAAGATCTGCACTCCTCTGGAAACACCATATATTTT.

V and J are TRBV3-1 and TRBJ1-2; 8 bases map to TRBD1. Germline lookup yields CDR1 LGHDT and CDR2 YNNKEL (reference sequence). The CDR3 totals 14 residues. The V segment lost 4 bases and the J segment 1 base; nucleotides outside the gene matches: 2. In DNA, the CDR3 is TGTGCCAGCAGCCGGGGACAGGTTAACTATGGCTACACCTTC. This sequence encodes CASSRGQVNYGYTF.

As concerns this clonotype: Since a much larger clone is just one base distant, this may be a read error. The chain couples TRBV4-2 to TRBJ2-1, with 7 nucleotides matching TRBD2. The J call is doubtful: the DNA matches TRBJ2-7 better. CDR1 and CDR2 from the germline V gene are LGHNA and YNFKEQ. This CDR3 is built from 16 residues. CDR3 nucleotide sequence: TGTGCCAGCAGCCAAGATAGCGCTAGCGGCTACAATGAGCAGTACTTC. Translating it yields CASSQDSASGYNEQYF.

This clonotype was observed at least ten times. The CDR3 reads CASSSLRAGDAYEQYF. The CDR3 region has the DNA TGTGCCAGCAGCTCCCTTCGAGCGGGGGATGCCTACGAGCAGTACTTC. This sequence joins TRBV11-2 and TRBJ2-7; 8 positions agree with TRBD2. Looked up from germline, CDR1 is SGHAT and CDR2 is FQNNGV. CDR3 length: 16 amino acids. Losses at the gene ends were 4 bases for V and 2 bases for J; bases not matched to a gene: 10.

This chain joins TRBV6-2 or TRBV6-3 and TRBJ2-7, with a possible D match to TRBD2 (6 bases). V was cut by 2 bases and J by 1 base, with 12 bases left in between. The germline CDR1 and CDR2 sequences are MNHEY and SVGEGT. The CDR3 covers 15 residues. The CDR3, as DNA: TGTGCCAGCAGTTACGACTGGGGGGTTTCCTACGAGCAGTACTTC. This translates into CASSYDWGVSYEQYF.

This chain links TRBV11-2 with TRBJ2-5; 11 nucleotides align to TRBD2. J was trimmed by 12 bases and V by 0 bases; bases with no gene match: 6. Per the germline V gene, CDR1 is SGHAT and CDR2 is FQNNGV. This CDR3 contains 14 residues. The CDR3 spells CASSLEASGGWKYF. CDR3 coding DNA: TGTGCCAGCAGCTTAGAGGCTAGCGGGGGGTGGAAGTACTTC.

This clonotype was seen repeatedly, ten times or more. This chain connects TRBV24-1 to TRBJ2-5; the D gene is possibly TRBD2 (6 bases). V was shortened by 2 bases and J by 7 bases, with 16 bases between the two germline ends. This CDR3 region has 15 residues. The V gene's germline CDR1 is KGHDR and CDR2 SFDVKD. The CDR3 reads CATSDSGTQIGTQYF. The CDR3 DNA follows: TGTGCCACCAGTGATTCCGGGACTCAGATCGGGACCCAGTACTTC.

The sample holds many counts of this clonotype. The chain recombines TRBV11-2 with TRBJ2-1; D not resolved. The CDR3 is made up of 15 amino acids. V was pared by 7 bases and J by 6 bases, with 19 bases between. The V gene's germline CDR1 is SGHAT and CDR2 FQNNGV. The CDR3, as DNA: TGTGCCAGCAACCGGGCGGAACTGGCTTCCAATGAGCAGTTCTTC. Translation gives CASNRAELASNEQFF.

This clonotype appeared many times. For the CDR3, the DNA is TGTGCCAGCAGCCCGTTGACAGGCCAGCCCCAGCATTTT. Protein product: CASSPLTGQPQHF. V and J are TRBV11-2 and TRBJ1-5, with TRBD1 as a possible D gene (6 bases). The V gene lost 5 bases and the J gene lost 7 bases, with 12 bases spanning the gap. Germline CDR1 SGHAT, CDR2 FQNNGV. This CDR3 has 13 amino acids.

The V and J genes are TRBV6-1 and TRBJ2-3, with TRBD2 matching over 13 bases. Germline V gene data show CDR1 as MNHNS and CDR2 as SASEGT. This CDR3 is 16 amino acids long. Trimming took 6 bases from V and 4 from J; bases not matched to a gene: 7. CDR3 sequence reads: CASSPLAGGSSDTQYF. As DNA, the CDR3 is TGTGCCAGCAGCCCACTAGCGGGGGGGAGTTCAGATACGCAGTATTTT.

In the case of this clonotype: This may stem from a read error, because a much larger clone lies one nucleotide away. The rearrangement uses TRBV4-2 and TRBJ2-5; D is possibly TRBD1 (7 bases). Germline V gives CDR1 LGHNA, CDR2 YNFKEQ. The CDR3 runs 14 residues. The CDR3 loop reads CASSQEGAQETQHF. The CDR3 DNA is TGTGCCAGCAGCCAGGAGGGGGCCCAAGAGACCCAGCACTTC.

The chain employs TRBV24-1 and TRBJ2-5; 8 nucleotides match TRBD1. V lost 7 bases, J lost 1 base, and 7 bases stayed unmatched. Germline assignment: CDR1 KGHDR and CDR2 SFDVKD. CDR3 length: 15 amino acids. This CDR3 is CATSLQGAPQETQYF. In DNA, the CDR3 is TGTGCCACCAGCTTGCAGGGGGCGCCCCAAGAGACCCAGTACTTC.

This clonotype was counted ten times or more. The CDR3 protein is CASSQEQPSQETQYF. The CDR3 nucleotides read TGTGCCAGCAGCCAAGAGCAGCCCAGCCAAGAGACCCAGTACTTC. The V call is TRBV3-1, the J call TRBJ2-5; no clear D gene. The germline V gene encodes CDR1 LGHDT and CDR2 YNNKEL (reference sequence). Trimming stripped 0 bases from V and 1 base from J, with 9 bases between. CDR3 size: 15 residues.

This clonotype was picked up a small number of times. This rearrangement joins TRBV5-1 to TRBJ2-2, with 9 bases that match TRBD1. CDR3 size: 14 residues. Losses at the gene ends were 6 bases for V and 5 bases for J; bases not matched to a gene: 5. Germline CDR1 and CDR2: SGHRS and YFSETQ. CDR3 bases: TGCGCCAGCAAGCCGGGACAGGGAACCGGGGAGCTGTTTTTT. This sequence encodes CASKPGQGTGELFF.

This clonotype was detected ten times or more. The genes are TRBV6-5 and TRBJ2-7, with 8 nucleotides matching TRBD1. CDR3 length: 16 residues. Trimming took 0 bases from V and 7 from J; bases not matched to a gene: 11. CDR1 is MNHEY, CDR2 SVGAGI, per germline. The CDR3 DNA reads as TGTGCCAGCAGTTACTCGTCCGAGACAGGGGCGCGGGAGCAGTACTTC. The encoded protein is CASSYSSETGAREQYF.

The chain carries TRBV4-3 and TRBJ1-1; 8 nucleotides align to TRBD1. The CDR3 has 20 residues. Germline-derived CDR1 and CDR2 are LGHNA and YSLEER. V lost 1 base and J lost 4; bases outside the gene matches: 20. DNA for the CDR3: TGCGCCAGCAGCCAAGGTTTGCCATCAGGACAGGGAGTGGAAGTCACTGAAGCTTTCTTT. This translates into CASSQGLPSGQGVEVTEAFF.

This chain joins TRBV7-3 and TRBJ1-6; a weak D match, TRBD1 (5 bases). The CDR3 length is 15 residues. Trimming took 4 bases from V and 4 from J, leaving 11 bases between them. The germline gives CDR1 SGHTA, CDR2 FQGTGA. The CDR3 region is CASSSTTAYNSPLHF. The CDR3 DNA is TGTGCCAGCAGCTCCACGACAGCTTATAATTCACCCCTCCACTTT. Based on the CDR3 plus reference TRBV7-3 and TRBJ1-6, the full variable domain is GAGVSQTPSNKVTEKGKYVELRCDPISGHTALYWYRQSLGQGPEFLIYFQGTGAADDSGLPNDRFFAVRPEGSVSTLKIQRTERGDSAVYLCASSSTTAYNSPLHFGNGTRLTVT.

The chain recombines TRBV19 with TRBJ2-7; the D gene is possibly TRBD1 (6 bases). From germline, CDR1 is LNHDA and CDR2 SQIVND (reference sequence). The CDR3 runs 14 residues. V was pared by 4 bases and J by 4 bases, with 14 bases between. The CDR3 sequence: CASSSPGTLYEQYF. The CDR3 DNA reads TGTGCCAGTAGTAGCCCCGGGACACTTTACGAGCAGTACTTC.

This clonotype was recorded only once. V and J are TRBV19 and TRBJ2-7; 8 bases line up with TRBD1. The CDR3 loop spans 17 amino acids. The germline gives CDR1 LNHDA, CDR2 SQIVND (reference sequence). Germline trimming cut 4 bases from V and 4 bases from J; bases unmatched to any gene: 15. The CDR3 spells CASSTRQGPTILYEQYF. The CDR3 DNA reads TGTGCCAGTAGTACCCGACAGGGGCCTACTATCCTATACGAGCAGTACTTC.

DNA for the CDR3: TGTGCCAGTAGTATAGATCCGGGGTGGGGCCAAGGTGAGCAGTTCTTC. Its protein product is CASSIDPGWGQGEQFF. The rearrangement links TRBV19 to TRBJ2-1; D may correspond to TRBD1 or TRBD2 (5 bases each). CDR1 LNHDA and CDR2 SQIVND come from the germline V gene (reference sequence). V was pared by 0 bases and J by 9 bases, with 18 bases between. The CDR3 is 16 residues long.

This clonotype was counted only a few times. The chain couples TRBV4-3 to TRBJ1-1; unclear D gene. The V end lost 0 bases, the J end lost 1 base, and 12 bases lay between the germline ends. This CDR3 has 16 residues. CDR1 LGHNA and CDR2 YSLEER come from the germline V gene. The CDR3 DNA sequence: TGCGCCAGCAGCCAAGATCAGAAATCGGAGAACACTGAAGCTTTCTTT. This sequence encodes CASSQDQKSENTEAFF.

In the case of this clonotype: A much larger clonotype is one base distant, so this may be a read error. The CDR3 DNA is TGTGCCAGCAGTTACCCGTTACATTCGGGGGTGAGCACTGAAGCTTTCTTT. Amino acid sequence: CASSYPLHSGVSTEAFF. This rearrangement joins TRBV6-5 to TRBJ1-1; TRBD1 might be the D (5 bases). The CDR3 runs to 17 residues. Deletions cut 2 bases from V and 4 bases from J, with 20 bases between. Germline loops: CDR1 MNHEY, CDR2 SVGAGI.

This clonotype showed up just a few times. This chain uses TRBV6-2 or TRBV6-3 with TRBJ1-2; D gene uncertain. Trimming pared 5 bases from V and 3 bases from J, leaving 10 bases between. The CDR3 length is 13 residues. Germline V gene data show CDR1 as MNHEY and CDR2 as SVGEGT. DNA for the CDR3: TGTGCCAGCAGTAGGACGACCGACTATGGCTACACCTTC. It yields the protein CASSRTTDYGYTF.

This clonotype was picked up many times. The chain has TRBV7-2 and TRBJ2-1, with D possibly TRBD2 on 6 matching bases. Germline CDR1 reads SGHTA; CDR2 reads FQGNSA. The CDR3 is 12 residues long. V lost 1 base and J 12 bases, leaving 10 bases between the germline ends. CDR3 nucleotides: TGTGCCAGCAGCTTAGAGCGGGTGGGGCAGTTCTTC. Translation: CASSLERVGQFF.

This clonotype was seen many times. V is TRBV7-2 and J is TRBJ2-1; TRBD2 agrees at 7 bases. The CDR3 is 15 amino acids. V shed 5 bases and J 8 bases; nucleotides not matched to a gene: 12. Per germline, CDR1 SGHTA and CDR2 FQGNSA. CDR3 protein: CASSDGGRKRDEQFF. In DNA form, the CDR3 reads TGTGCCAGCAGCGACGGGGGGAGAAAACGTGATGAGCAGTTCTTC.

As concerns this clonotype: This may come from a read error, since a much larger clone is one base off. In DNA form, the CDR3 reads TGCAGTGCTAGGCCCGGACGGTGGACTATCGGGGGGGCCTATGAGCAGTTCTTC. Protein product: CSARPGRWTIGGAYEQFF. The rearrangement uses TRBV20-1 and TRBJ2-1; 8 bases fit TRBD2. From germline, CDR1 is DFQATT and CDR2 SNEGSKA (reference sequence). This CDR3 is built from 18 residues. Trimming removed 3 bases from V and 8 bases from J; junction bases left unmatched: 21.

The rearrangement joins TRBV19 to TRBJ1-5; TRBD1 matches at 7 bases. Germline CDR1 reads LNHDA; CDR2 reads SQIVND (reference sequence). The CDR3 is 16 amino acids. Germline trimming cut 4 bases from V and 4 bases from J; bases unmatched to any gene: 10. The CDR3 loop is CASSKHTGARNQPQHF. Here the CDR3 DNA reads TGTGCCAGTAGTAAACATACAGGGGCACGAAATCAGCCCCAGCATTTT.

The chain combines TRBV19 with TRBJ1-2; the D gene is possibly TRBD1 (5 bases). V shed 7 bases and J shed 1 base, with 7 bases lying between them. Per germline, CDR1 LNHDA and CDR2 SQIVND (reference sequence). The CDR3 has 12 amino acids. The CDR3 reads CASMQGNYGYTF. The CDR3 coding sequence is TGTGCCAGTATGCAGGGTAACTATGGCTACACCTTC.

This clonotype appeared many times. The rearrangement links TRBV28 to TRBJ1-2; 7 nucleotides line up with TRBD1. With 6 bases clipped from V and 5 bases from J, the junction kept 12 bases outside the gene matches. Germline assignment: CDR1 MDHEN and CDR2 SYDVKM. The CDR3 runs 15 residues. As DNA, the CDR3 is TGTGCCAGCAGCCTCCGGGACAGACTCGTTTATGGCTACACCTTC. This codes for CASSLRDRLVYGYTF.